The entry below gives a single T cell receptor beta chain sequence along with its context. The target of this receptor is not known. No base quality values were provided; no much bigger clone lies one nucleotide off. Using the deep immunoSEQ assay, multiplex PCR amplified TCR CDR3 regions from genomic DNA. Extracted genomic DNA from each cell subset was distributed evenly across all wells of several immunoSEQ 96-well plates, and each plate was treated as a replicate. For unsorted PBMC, roughly 300 ng of genomic DNA, equivalent to around 30,000 T cell genomes, went into each replicate PCR. Ten immunoSEQ deep assay plates were used to sequence unsorted PBMC genomic DNA. The purified libraries were quantified using a Qubit 3.0 fluorometer, sized with a Bioanalyzer 2100, and then quantified again using the KAPA Library Quantification kit. Every immunoSEQ 96-well plate was sequenced on a dedicated single-read 150-cycle Illumina NextSeq 550 flow cell. The authors' pipeline ran thus. Because the immunoSEQ output included only junctional sequences and no quality scores, the filtering could not be the same as the filtering used for full-length reads. Sequences were annotated with PyIR, a Python wrapper for IgBLAST v1.9, and V/J genes and CDR3 were assigned using IMGT germline references. Any read was removed if the V/J assignment was weak (E-value above 1e-6), the CDR3 was missing, or the read contained stop codons, out-of-frame junctions, or ambiguous translated residues. V3J clonotypes were defined by identical inferred V gene, J gene, and CDR3 amino acid sequence. The percentage overlap between two repertoires was calculated by dividing the number of shared unique clonotypes by the size of the smaller repertoire. Three approaches were used to assess repertoire richness: RTK rarefaction, the Chao1 estimator, and Recon v2.1 estimates of unobserved clonotypes. This immuneACCESS table, as held by TCRdb, lists in-frame sequences with V and J called but not all clones. Of the missing ones, under half trace to an unresolved V gene in checked studies; the others have no known cause. V, J and clone size were drawn from that table, and D and trimming were deduced from the DNA. Recorded for this sample are 450,000 to 500,000 clones; 70% to 80% of them occurred a single time. The ten biggest clones cover about 12% of the sample.

The data derive from a study of shared clonotypes between healthy human individuals (dated by TCRdb to between 2020 and 2021). Regarding the research as a whole: The cohort comprised a couple of women and a few men aged 18 to 49 years. The study deeply sequenced blood TCR repertoires of about 5 healthy adults to estimate repertoire size and the extent of clonotype sharing between individuals. Libraries were prepared and TCR repertoires were sequenced by different laboratories using diverse techniques, in order to increase sequencing depth and limit assay-specific biases. Leukapheresis yielded between about 0.85 and 10 billion PBMCs per donor. What the research found in general, with its limitations: Because the study included a small number of donors, the genetic and exposure-history diversity represented was limited. Only blood was sampled, and tissue TCR repertoires likely differ from those in blood. Pairwise subsampling led to the expectation that sequencing depth would affect the degree of clonotype sharing among donors.

Relative to germline, V is missing 5 bases and J is missing 3 bases, with 4 bases of the junction outside any gene match. The CDR3 runs 13 residues from the cysteine to the phenylalanine. Kept here is only the CDR3 DNA, which spans 39 bases and is read in frame from base 1. The germline V gene supplies CDR1 SGHRS and CDR2 YFSETQ. Donors were healthy HIV-negative adults with no recently reported acute infections or vaccinations. Every donor was a Caucasian adult residing in Nashville, Tennessee, USA. For unsorted samples, about 90 million PBMCs were counted and genomic DNA was extracted with the QIAamp DNA Blood Mini kit. Blood was collected by leukapheresis, and PBMCs were isolated by Ficoll-Histopaque density gradient centrifugation and then cryopreserved in liquid nitrogen vapor phase.

The chain employs TRBV5-1 and TRBJ1-2, with 7 bases in between that match TRBD1. The origin of this receptor is a woman aged 40 to 49 in good health. Some clones in this sample may be carry-over from other donors' samples. Sequencing input: PBMCs. The DNA reads TGCGCCAGCAGATATACAGGGGACTATGGCTACACCTTC. Its coded protein is CASRYTGDYGYTF.